This T cell receptor beta chain originates from a study of T-cell reconstitution after alpha-beta-depleted transplantation in children. The CDR3 is made up of 13 amino acids. The V and J ends lost 3 bases and 6 bases respectively, with 12 bases between them. Germline-derived CDR1 and CDR2 are SGHNT and YENEEA. This clonotype appeared many times. The target antigen is unknown. General observations from the study: Roughly two months post-transplant, alpha-beta T cells reportedly originated from several hundred graft clones that had expanded.

Unique molecular identifiers were built into the TCRbeta library. MiXCR was run by TCRdb on the PCR reads, yielding one entry per CDR3 protein. The table lists around 300,000 distinct CDR3 sequences, around 9.1% of them singletons. The material was PBMCs, obtained before TCRalphabeta/CD19-depleted stem cell transplant. The chain joins TRBV11-3 to TRBJ2-7; tentatively, D is TRBD1 (6 bases). This receptor was taken from a boy under three years old with acute myeloid leukemia, due to receive a stem cell transplant. The CDR3 loop is CASSLSRGGEQYF. The CDR3 DNA sequence: TGTGCCAGCAGCTTGTCTCGAGGGGGCGAGCAGTACTTC.